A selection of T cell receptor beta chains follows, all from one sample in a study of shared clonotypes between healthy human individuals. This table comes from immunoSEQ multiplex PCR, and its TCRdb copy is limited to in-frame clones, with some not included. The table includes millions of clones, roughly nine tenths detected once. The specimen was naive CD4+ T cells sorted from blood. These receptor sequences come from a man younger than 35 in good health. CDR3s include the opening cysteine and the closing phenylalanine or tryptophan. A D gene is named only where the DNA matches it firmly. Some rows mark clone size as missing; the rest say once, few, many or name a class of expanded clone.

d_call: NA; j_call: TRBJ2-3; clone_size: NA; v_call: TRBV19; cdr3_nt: TGTGCCAGTAGTATAAGAGGAGCGACAGATACGCAGTATTTT; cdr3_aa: CASSIRGATDTQYF
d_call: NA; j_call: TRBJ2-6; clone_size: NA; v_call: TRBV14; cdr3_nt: TGTGCCAGCAGCCAACAGGGCGCGCACTCTGGGGCCAACGTCCTGACTTTC; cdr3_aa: CASSQQGAHSGANVLTF
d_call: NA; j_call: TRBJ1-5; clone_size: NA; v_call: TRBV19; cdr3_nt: TGTGCCAGTAGTTCCCGACAGAACAATCAGCCCCAGCATTTT; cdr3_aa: CASSSRQNNQPQHF
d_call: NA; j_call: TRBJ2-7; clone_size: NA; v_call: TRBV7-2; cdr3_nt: TGTGCCAGCAGCTTAGTTCCCGGGAGCCCCTCCTACGAGCAGTACTTC; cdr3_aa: CASSLVPGSPSYEQYF
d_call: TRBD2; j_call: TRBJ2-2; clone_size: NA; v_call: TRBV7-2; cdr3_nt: TGTGCCAGCAGCTTAGGTCTCCTAGCGGGAGGGCCTGGGACCGGGGAGCTGTTTTTT; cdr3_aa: CASSLGLLAGGPGTGELFF
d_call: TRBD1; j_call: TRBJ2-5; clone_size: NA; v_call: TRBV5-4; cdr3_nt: TGTGCCAGCAGCTCCGGGACAGTCCGGGTTGAGACCCAGTACTTC; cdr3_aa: CASSSGTVRVETQYF
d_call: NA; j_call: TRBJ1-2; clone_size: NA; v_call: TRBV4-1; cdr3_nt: TGCGCCAGCAGCCAAGAGAGGAGATGGAACTATGGCTACACCTTC; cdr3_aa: CASSQERRWNYGYTF
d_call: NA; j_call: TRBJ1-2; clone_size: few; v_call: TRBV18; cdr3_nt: TGTGCCAGCTCACCGGTGGAGGGGCGACTAAACTATGGCTACACCTTC; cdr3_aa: CASSPVEGRLNYGYTF
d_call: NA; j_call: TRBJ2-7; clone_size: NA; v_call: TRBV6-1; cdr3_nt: TGTGCCAGCCGGACAGACGAATACGAGCAGTACTTC; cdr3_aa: CASRTDEYEQYF
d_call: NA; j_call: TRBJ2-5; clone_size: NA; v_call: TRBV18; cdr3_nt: TGTGCCAGCTCACCGAGGGGTGGAATAACTGTACAAGAGACCCAGTACTTC; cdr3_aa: CASSPRGGITVQETQYF
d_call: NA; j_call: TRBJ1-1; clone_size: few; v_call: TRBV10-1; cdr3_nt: TGCGCCAGCAGTGAGTCCGGGGGCCCCAAAGAAGCTTTCTTT; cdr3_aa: CASSESGGPKEAFF
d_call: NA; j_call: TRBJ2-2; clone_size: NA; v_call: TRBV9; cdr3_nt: TGTGCCAGCAGCGGCCTCGGGGCCAACACCGGGGAGCTGTTTTTT; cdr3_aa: CASSGLGANTGELFF
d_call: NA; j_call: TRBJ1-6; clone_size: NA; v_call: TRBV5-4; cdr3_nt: TGTGCCAGCAGCTTGAGGGCATCACAGGGAGGAGCTTCGAATTCACCCCTCCACTTT; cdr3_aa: CASSLRASQGGASNSPLHF
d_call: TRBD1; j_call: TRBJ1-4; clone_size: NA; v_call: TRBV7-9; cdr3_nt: TGTGCCAGCACAGGGGGCGCCGGTGAAAAACTGTTTTTT; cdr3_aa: CASTGGAGEKLFF
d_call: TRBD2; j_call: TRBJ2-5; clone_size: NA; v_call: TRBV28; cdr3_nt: TGTGCCAGCAGTTTATGGTTAAGCGGGGGACACCAAGAGACCCAGTACTTC; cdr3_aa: CASSLWLSGGHQETQYF
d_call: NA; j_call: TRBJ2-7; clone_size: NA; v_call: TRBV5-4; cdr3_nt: TGTGCCAGCAGCCTCTGGGACAAGTCCTACGAGCAGTACTTC; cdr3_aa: CASSLWDKSYEQYF
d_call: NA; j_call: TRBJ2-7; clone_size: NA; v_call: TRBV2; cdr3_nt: TGTGCCAGCAGTGACCTAATGGGGTACGAGCAGTACTTC; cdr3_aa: CASSDLMGYEQYF
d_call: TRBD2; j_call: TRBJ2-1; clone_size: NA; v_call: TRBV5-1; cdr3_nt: TGCGCCAGCAGCTCCGGGACTAGCGGGAGGGACTCCCACAATGAGCAGTTCTTC; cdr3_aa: CASSSGTSGRDSHNEQFF
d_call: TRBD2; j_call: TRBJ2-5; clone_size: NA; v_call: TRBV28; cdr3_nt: TGTGCCAGCGGAGGTAGCGGGGGGAAAGAGACCCAGTACTTC; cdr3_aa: CASGGSGGKETQYF
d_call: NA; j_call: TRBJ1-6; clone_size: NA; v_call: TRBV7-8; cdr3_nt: TGTGCCAGCAGCCCGTCCGGGACTTTAAATTCACCCCTCCACTTT; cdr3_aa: CASSPSGTLNSPLHF
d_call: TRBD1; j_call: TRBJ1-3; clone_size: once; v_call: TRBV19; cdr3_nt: TGTGCCAGCACAGGGGTTTCTGGAAACACCATATATTTT; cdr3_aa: CASTGVSGNTIYF
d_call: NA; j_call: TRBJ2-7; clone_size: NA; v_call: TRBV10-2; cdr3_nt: TGCGCCAGCAGTGAGTCGATCGGGGTGGGCTACTACGAGCAGTACTTC; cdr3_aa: CASSESIGVGYYEQYF
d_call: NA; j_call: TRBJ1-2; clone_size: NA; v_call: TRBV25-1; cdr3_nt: TGTGCCAGCAGTGAACAGGGCCTTAATGGCTACACCTTC; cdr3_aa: CASSEQGLNGYTF
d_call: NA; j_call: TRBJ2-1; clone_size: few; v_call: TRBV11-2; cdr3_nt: TGTGCCAGCAGCTTAGGGGAGGTCAGGGATGAGCAGTTCTTC; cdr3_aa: CASSLGEVRDEQFF
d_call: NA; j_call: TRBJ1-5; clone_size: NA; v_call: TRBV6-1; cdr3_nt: TGTGCCAGCAGTGAAGTGGCGGGGAATCAGCCCCAGCATTTT; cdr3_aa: CASSEVAGNQPQHF